This T cell receptor (beta chain) was found in a study of cytomegalovirus exposure and HLA in healthy donors. General study points: In a later analysis, TCR beta V- and J-gene trimming showed a link to a missense DCLRE1C variant. A likely sequencing artifact accounted for one observed cluster of highly shared sequence variants. The authors later found most CMV-associated TCR beta chains appeared HLA-restricted.

Notes on this clone: The antigen is unknown.

From germline, CDR1 is MNHEY and CDR2 SVGAGI. The CDR3 contains 14 residues. V shed 4 bases and J 7 bases; nucleotides not matched to a gene: 6. A multiplex PCR was run with 60 Vbeta primers and 13 Jbeta primers. Original methodology: In a later analysis, of tens of millions of unique beta chains, about 12 million appeared in at least two donors. Produced via immunoSEQ multiplex PCR; TCRdb's table is partial and in-frame only. V, J and clone size reflect that table, while D and trimming were determined from the DNA. The profile shows about 140,000 clones, 80% to 85% of them singletons. The receptor's source is a male donor in good health and CMV-seropositive. This chain joins TRBV6-5 and TRBJ1-4; 7 bases fit TRBD1. Sequences were obtained from PBMCs. The CDR3 region is CASSSHRGGEKLFF. In nucleotides, the CDR3 is TGTGCCAGCAGTTCTCACAGGGGCGGTGAAAAACTGTTTTTT.